Following are 23 T cell receptor beta chains from one sample sequenced in a study of Ad26.COV2.S vaccination and SARS-CoV-2 variants. Measured with immunoSEQ multiplex PCR; TCRdb has only the in-frame clones, and not every one. The sample has about 480,000 clones; roughly 89% are singletons. Treatment defined: about 20 received Ad26.COV2.S at low or high dose, single or two shots; several received placebo; per-sample allocation not given. Material that was analyzed had been drawn on day 63 after the first vaccine or placebo injection. Here the sequenced sample was peripheral blood, taken in a trial of Ad26.COV2.S vaccine versus placebo. Receptors were obtained from a person aged 18-65 years who received the Ad26.COV2.S COVID-19 vaccine or a placebo.

V usage is TRBV9 and J usage is TRBJ1-2; 7 bases agree with TRBD1. The CDR3 spans 14 residues. The germline V gene encodes CDR1 SGDLS and CDR2 YYNGEE. Unmatched junction bases numbered 10, after V lost 4 bases and J lost 7 bases. CDR3 loop: CASSSSTGNAGYTF. CDR3 nucleotide sequence: TGTGCCAGCAGCTCATCGACAGGGAACGCTGGCTACACCTTC.

The table lists this clone with a count of one. DNA for the CDR3: TGTGCCAGCAGTTACTCGGGGCTCCGCTACAATGAGCAGTTCTTC. It translates to CASSYSGLRYNEQFF. This sequence joins TRBV6-5 and TRBJ2-1; possibly TRBD1 for D (5 bases). The germline V and J ends were trimmed by 0 bases and 3 bases, with 9 bases remaining between them. CDR1 is MNHEY and CDR2 is SVGAGI in the germline V gene. This CDR3 spans 15 amino acids.

This chain links TRBV6-1 with TRBJ2-7, with D tentatively TRBD1 or TRBD2 (5 bases each). The germline gives CDR1 MNHNS, CDR2 SASEGT. V was cut by 2 bases and J by 7 bases, with 15 bases left in between. The CDR3 is 14 amino acids. CDR3 amino acids: CASSERLREREQYF. In DNA form, the CDR3 reads TGTGCCAGCAGTGAACGGCTCAGGGAGAGGGAGCAGTACTTC.

This clone was recorded a few times. In DNA form, the CDR3 reads TGTGCCAGTAGTTTCCTTCGGGGATCTGGCTACACCTTC. Translating it yields CASSFLRGSGYTF. The chain couples TRBV19 to TRBJ1-2; D unclear. Germline V lookup: CDR1 LNHDA, CDR2 SQIVND (reference sequence). CDR3 length: 13 residues. Trimming removed 5 bases from V and 7 bases from J, with 14 bases in between.

For the CDR3, the DNA is TGTGCCAGCGGGCGAAGGGAGACCCAGTACTTC. This translates into CASGRRETQYF. The rearrangement links TRBV27 to TRBJ2-5, with unresolved D. V was cut by 8 bases and J by 5 bases, with 9 bases left in between. The CDR3 covers 11 residues. Germline V gene data show CDR1 as MNHEY and CDR2 as SMNVEV (reference sequence).

The chain recombines TRBV12-3 or TRBV12-4 with TRBJ1-1, with D possibly TRBD1 on 6 matching bases. The CDR3 sequence is 13 residues long. V lost 5 bases and J 6 bases, leaving 13 bases between the germline ends. The CDR3 nucleotides read TGTGCCAGCAGTCTTACAGGGATCGCTGAAGCTTTCTTT. This codes for CASSLTGIAEAFF.

The V gene is TRBV6-2 or TRBV6-3, the J gene TRBJ2-1; the D gene is possibly TRBD1 (6 bases). Germline V gives CDR1 MNHEY, CDR2 SVGEGT. V gave up 2 bases and J gave up 4 bases, with 24 bases separating them. The CDR3 sequence is 19 residues long. The CDR3 reads CASSYPKDSVVGIYNEQFF. The CDR3 nucleotides are TGTGCCAGCAGTTACCCTAAGGACAGCGTAGTTGGTATTTACAATGAGCAGTTCTTC.

The chain uses TRBV10-3 and TRBJ2-7, with TRBD1 matching 7 bases. CDR3 length equals 14 residues. Germline-derived CDR1 and CDR2 are ENHRY and SYGVKD. J lost 3 bases, V lost 6 bases, and 8 bases had no gene match. CDR3 in amino acids: CAISGTEKSYEQYF. In DNA, the CDR3 is TGTGCCATCAGCGGGACAGAGAAAAGCTACGAGCAGTACTTC.

The V gene is TRBV15, the J gene TRBJ1-5; D gene uncertain. This CDR3 region has 13 residues. Trimming pared 1 base from V and 5 bases from J, leaving 6 bases between. Looked up from germline, CDR1 is LNHNV and CDR2 is YYDKDF (reference sequence). In DNA, the CDR3 is TGTGCCACCAGCAGAGCCGGGTATCAGCCCCAGCATTTT. Its translation is CATSRAGYQPQHF.

The CDR3 DNA sequence: TGTGCCAGCAGTGTAGACGGACAAGTCGTCGAGCAGTACTTC. Translated: CASSVDGQVVEQYF. This rearrangement joins TRBV7-9 to TRBJ2-7, with D perhaps matching TRBD1 (5 bases). CDR3 length: 14 residues. Germline values: CDR1 SEHNR, CDR2 FQNEAQ (reference sequence). V was cut by 6 bases and J by 6 bases, with 18 bases left in between. The variable domain in full, completed from reference TRBV7-9 and TRBJ2-7, reads DTGVSQNPRHKITKRGQNVTFRCDPISEHNRLYWYRQTLGQGPEFLTYFQNEAQLEKSRLLSDRFSAERPKGSFSTLEIQRTEQGDSAMYLCASSVDGQVVEQYFGPGTRLTVT.

This chain uses TRBV27 with TRBJ2-7, with 11 bases identical to TRBD1. The CDR3 has 14 amino acids. Germline V gives CDR1 MNHEY, CDR2 SMNVEV (reference sequence). J lost 9 bases, V lost 2 bases, and 6 bases had no gene match. In nucleotides, the CDR3 is TGTGCCAGCAGTTTAGGACAGGGGGCATTCGGGCAGTACTTC. Translated, it gives CASSLGQGAFGQYF.

A single count supports this clone. This sequence joins TRBV28 and TRBJ1-1, with 8 positions matching TRBD1. V was pared by 3 bases and J by 4 bases, with 19 bases of the junction left unmatched. CDR3 length: 19 amino acids. Looked up from germline, CDR1 is MDHEN and CDR2 is SYDVKM. CDR3 protein: CASSFWSVQGAGSGTEAFF. The CDR3 DNA sequence: TGTGCCAGCAGTTTCTGGTCGGTGCAGGGGGCCGGTTCGGGCACTGAAGCTTTCTTT. Using reference TRBV28 and TRBJ1-1 for the parts outside the CDR3, the full variable domain is DVKVTQSSRYLVKRTGEKVFLECVQDMDHENMFWYRQDPGLGLRLIYFSYDVKMKEKGDIPEGYSVSREKKERFSLILESASTNQTSMYLCASSFWSVQGAGSGTEAFFGQGTRLTVV.

This clone has only one observation. V usage is TRBV7-6 and J usage is TRBJ2-1; the D gene is possibly TRBD2 (6 bases). Germline V gene data show CDR1 as SGHVS and CDR2 as FNYEAQ. The CDR3 loop spans 17 amino acids. The germline V and J ends were trimmed by 5 bases and 1 base, with 18 bases remaining between them. CDR3 in amino acids: CASSPRLGGRSYNEQFF. The CDR3 DNA reads as TGTGCCAGCAGCCCACGATTGGGGGGTAGGTCCTACAATGAGCAGTTCTTC.

The chain recombines TRBV7-6 with TRBJ2-7; tentatively, D is TRBD2 (5 bases). The germline V gene encodes CDR1 SGHVS and CDR2 FNYEAQ. Trimming took off 3 bases at V and 2 bases at J, with 14 bases between the two ends. This CDR3 comprises 15 residues. The CDR3 nucleotides read TGTGCCAGCAGCTTGAAGGTTAGCGACACCTACGAGCAGTACTTC. It translates to CASSLKVSDTYEQYF.

The chain joins TRBV5-5 to TRBJ2-5; the D is unclear. V was pared by 2 bases and J by 4 bases, with 21 bases between. The CDR3 is 17 residues long. The V gene's germline CDR1 is SGHKS and CDR2 YYEKEE (reference sequence). This CDR3 reads CASSFSNLDRHPETQYF. The CDR3 DNA reads TGTGCCAGCAGCTTTTCAAACCTCGACCGCCACCCAGAGACCCAGTACTTC.

The genes are TRBV7-3 and TRBJ1-1; maybe TRBD1 (6 bases). CDR1 is SGHTA and CDR2 is FQGTGA in the germline V gene. Trimming stripped 3 bases from V and 9 bases from J, with 17 bases between. The CDR3 has 14 amino acids. CDR3 sequence (DNA): TGTGCCAGCAGCTTGGGGGGCCGAATGTCCCAAGCTTTCTTT. Translation: CASSLGGRMSQAFF.

The chain joins TRBV3-1 (or the pseudogene TRBV3-2) to TRBJ1-4, with D perhaps TRBD1 (5 bases). V lost 5 bases and J 10 bases, leaving 14 bases between the germline ends. The CDR3 is made up of 13 amino acids. Germline CDR1 is LGHDT and CDR2 is YNNKEL (reference sequence). The CDR3 bases are TGTGCCAGCAGCAACAACCCCGGGGGAAAACTGTTTTTT. Translated: CASSNNPGGKLFF.

The CDR3 protein is CASSRDRAFTYGYTF. CDR3 DNA sequence: TGTGCCAGCAGCAGGGACAGGGCCTTTACCTATGGCTACACCTTC. V is TRBV7-9 and J is TRBJ1-2, with 9 bases identical to TRBD1. The CDR3 is 15 amino acids. CDR1 and CDR2 from the germline V gene are SEHNR and FQNEAQ (reference sequence). Unmatched junction bases numbered 8, after V lost 5 bases and J lost 4 bases.

The chain links TRBV7-2 to TRBJ2-3; D is tentatively TRBD1 or TRBD2 (6 bases each). Looked up from germline, CDR1 is SGHTA and CDR2 is FQGNSA. V lost 4 bases and J 4 bases, leaving 18 bases between the germline ends. This CDR3 is 16 amino acids long. CDR3 DNA: TGTGCCAGCAGCTGGGCTCTTAAGGGGGGATCAGATACGCAGTATTTT. This codes for CASSWALKGGSDTQYF.

The chain is built from TRBV12-3 or TRBV12-4 and TRBJ2-7; a weak D match, TRBD1 (5 bases). Deletions cut 6 bases from V and 5 bases from J, with 11 bases between. The CDR3 has 12 amino acids. DNA of the CDR3: TGTGCCAGCAGCAAGGGGTCCCACGAGCAGTACTTC. As protein: CASSKGSHEQYF.

This chain uses TRBV30 with TRBJ1-4; 7 bases map to TRBD1. V was pared by 1 base and J by 10 bases, with 12 bases of the junction left unmatched. This CDR3 spans 15 amino acids. The germline V gene has CDR1 GTSNPN and CDR2 SVGIG (reference sequence). CDR3: CAWSERRQGPGKLFF. The CDR3 DNA reads as TGTGCCTGGAGTGAGAGACGACAGGGTCCAGGAAAACTGTTTTTT. Together with reference TRBV30 and TRBJ1-4, the CDR3 gives the full variable domain: SQTIHQWPATLVQPVGSPLSLECTVEGTSNPNLYWYRQAAGRGLQLLFYSVGIGQISSEVPQNLSASRPQDRQFILSSKKLLLSDSGFYLCAWSERRQGPGKLFFGSGTQLSVL.

The chain joins TRBV7-8 to TRBJ1-5, with D tentatively TRBD1 (6 bases). Trimming took off 5 bases at V and 3 bases at J, with 17 bases between the two ends. In germline, CDR1 is SGHVS, CDR2 FQNEAQ. The CDR3 length is 16 residues. CDR3 DNA: TGTGCCAGCAGCCCCTGGACAGCCGCAAACAATCAGCCCCAGCATTTT. Its protein is CASSPWTAANNQPQHF.

The count of this clone is one. J is TRBJ1-1 and V is TRBV4-3; D perhaps matches TRBD1 (5 bases). V was trimmed by 0 bases and J by 10 bases, leaving 21 bases between them. The germline V gene encodes CDR1 LGHNA and CDR2 YSLEER. The CDR3 covers 16 residues. The DNA for the CDR3 is TGCGCCAGCAGCCAAGATAGTCCGGGGCGCCAGGCTCGAGCTTTCTTT. It specifies CASSQDSPGRQARAFF.